These 15 T cell receptor beta chains originate from one sample sequenced in a study of blood T cell repertoires in COVID-19. Clones were sequenced by immunoSEQ multiplex PCR, and TCRdb holds only the in-frame ones, with some missing. Of fewer than 250,000 clones in the sample, 80% to 90% were seen once. The sequenced sample was PBMCs or T cells enriched from blood (not recorded which). The receptors shown here come from a woman aged 40 to 50 with acute COVID-19.

The V and J genes are TRBV5-1 and TRBJ2-7, with 10 bases that match TRBD1. The germline CDR1 and CDR2 sequences are SGHRS and YFSETQ. The CDR3 covers 19 residues. Losses at the gene ends were 4 bases for V and 0 bases for J; bases not matched to a gene: 16. CDR3 sequence: CASSHQPGQGPLDSYEQYF. CDR3 DNA: TGCGCCAGCAGCCATCAACCGGGACAGGGGCCACTAGACTCCTACGAGCAGTACTTC.

The chain carries TRBV15 and TRBJ2-7; tentative D call: TRBD2 (6 bases). This CDR3 region has 14 residues. CDR1 is LNHNV and CDR2 is YYDKDF in the germline V gene (reference sequence). V was cut by 4 bases and J by 2 bases, with 12 bases left in between. The CDR3 here is CATSKEGGTYEQYF. The CDR3 DNA reads TGTGCCACCAGCAAGGAGGGAGGTACCTACGAGCAGTACTTC.

To note about this clone: Compared with germline, one end of the junction differs, possibly owing to a read error. The chain joins TRBV24-1 to TRBJ2-5; 9 nucleotides line up with TRBD1. There are 15 residues in the CDR3. Germline CDR1 and CDR2: KGHDR and SFDVKD. The CDR3 loop is CATSHFGQGSETQYF. For the CDR3, the DNA is TGTGCCACCAGTCATTTCGGACAGGGGTCTGAGACCCAGTACTTC.

The chain uses TRBV5-1 and TRBJ1-1; 7 bases map to TRBD1. J was trimmed by 11 bases and V by 4 bases; bases with no gene match: 8. The CDR3 loop spans 12 amino acids. The V gene's germline CDR1 is SGHRS and CDR2 YFSETQ. CDR3 sequence (DNA): TGCGCCAGCAGCGCCGAGACAGGGAGTGCTTTCTTT. Its protein is CASSAETGSAFF.

The chain carries TRBV7-9 and TRBJ1-6; D gene uncertain. The CDR3 is 15 amino acids. The germline CDR1 and CDR2 sequences are SEHNR and FQNEAQ (reference sequence). With 1 base removed from V and 7 bases from J, the gap between germline ends came to 11 bases. The CDR3 region is CASSLVGRQNSPLHF. The CDR3 DNA sequence: TGTGCCAGCAGCTTAGTGGGGAGGCAGAATTCACCCCTCCACTTT. The full variable domain, its missing parts supplied by reference TRBV7-9 and TRBJ1-6, is DTGVSQNPRHKITKRGQNVTFRCDPISEHNRLYWYRQTLGQGPEFLTYFQNEAQLEKSRLLSDRFSAERPKGSFSTLEIQRTEQGDSAMYLCASSLVGRQNSPLHFGNGTRLTVT.

The V call is TRBV3-1 (or the pseudogene TRBV3-2), the J call TRBJ1-2; 8 nucleotides agree with TRBD1. The CDR3 has 15 amino acids. With V trimmed by 3 bases and J by 9 bases, 12 bases remained unmatched. Germline CDR1 and CDR2: LGHDT and YNNKEL (reference sequence). The CDR3 spells CASSQALTGALSYTF. The CDR3 DNA reads TGTGCCAGCAGCCAGGCCCTGACAGGGGCCTTGAGCTACACCTTC.

The chain has TRBV6-2 or TRBV6-3 and TRBJ2-3; 7 nucleotides match TRBD2. J gave up 7 bases and V 0 bases, and 16 bases lay outside the gene matches. CDR1 is MNHEY, CDR2 SVGEGT, per germline. The CDR3 is 18 residues long. The CDR3 loop reads CASSYSKSSPGGRYTQYF. CDR3 DNA: TGTGCCAGCAGTTACTCGAAGAGTAGCCCGGGCGGGAGATATACGCAGTATTTT.

This clone showed up just a few times. The V call is TRBV4-2, the J call TRBJ2-7, with 10 bases lining up with TRBD1. This CDR3 has 15 residues. The trim removed 3 bases at V and 5 bases at J, leaving 7 bases unmatched. Germline CDR1 and CDR2: LGHNA and YNFKEQ. This CDR3 is CASSHHRDRGHEQYF. The DNA for the CDR3 is TGTGCCAGCAGCCATCACCGGGACAGGGGCCACGAGCAGTACTTC.

The chain couples TRBV5-5 to TRBJ1-1; the D is unclear. CDR1 and CDR2 from the germline V gene are SGHKS and YYEKEE (reference sequence). Trimming left V 5 bases short and J 4 bases short, with 15 bases between. The CDR3 has 14 amino acids. The CDR3 protein is CASSLVGRSTEAFF. The CDR3 nucleotides read TGTGCCAGCAGTCTGGTAGGCCGGAGCACTGAAGCTTTCTTT.

In this sample, this clone turned up a few times. V usage is TRBV27 and J usage is TRBJ2-7; 10 bases line up with TRBD1. V gave up 3 bases and J gave up 0 bases; unmatched junction bases: 2. Per the germline V gene, CDR1 is MNHEY and CDR2 is SMNVEV (reference sequence). The CDR3 is 15 residues long. The CDR3 protein is CASSLTGGASYEQYF. For the CDR3, the DNA is TGTGCCAGCAGTTTGACAGGGGGCGCCTCCTACGAGCAGTACTTC.

The chain employs TRBV3-1 (or the pseudogene TRBV3-2) and TRBJ1-3, with D possibly being TRBD1 (5 bases). V lost 1 base, J lost 4 bases, and 11 bases lay in between. CDR1 LGHDT and CDR2 YNNKEL come from the germline V gene (reference sequence). The CDR3 length is 15 residues. The CDR3 bases are TGTGCCAGCAGCCAAGGTTCGTCAGGGGGAAACACCATATATTTT. Its translation is CASSQGSSGGNTIYF.

This sequence joins TRBV6-7 and TRBJ2-2; 10 positions match TRBD2. TRBV6-7 is annotated as an ORF whose role is uncertain. This CDR3 has 20 amino acids. With 0 bases clipped from V and 3 bases from J, the junction kept 13 bases outside the gene matches. The CDR3 is CASSYSTPLILAGHTGELFF. CDR3 DNA: TGTGCCAGCAGTTACTCGACCCCCCTTATACTAGCGGGACACACCGGGGAGCTGTTTTTT.

This clone was seen once. This chain connects TRBV10-3 to TRBJ2-2, with D maybe TRBD2 (6 bases). This CDR3 has 17 residues. The germline gives CDR1 ENHRY, CDR2 SYGVKD. V was trimmed by 10 bases and J by 3 bases, leaving 24 bases between them. This CDR3 is CANRTTVSPKDTGELFF. CDR3 coding DNA: TGTGCCAATCGGACTACCGTATCCCCAAAGGACACCGGGGAGCTGTTTTTT.

The count of this clone is one. The rearrangement links TRBV7-9 to TRBJ1-6; 8 positions match TRBD1. V lost 5 bases and J lost 7; bases outside the gene matches: 4. This CDR3 contains 14 residues. Germline lookup yields CDR1 SEHNR and CDR2 FQNEAQ (reference sequence). The CDR3 nucleotides are TGTGCCAGCAGCCCAGGGGGCAGGAATTCACCCCTCCACTTT. It encodes CASSPGGRNSPLHF.

The V call is TRBV10-3, the J call TRBJ2-7, with TRBD1 matching 7 bases. In germline, CDR1 is ENHRY, CDR2 SYGVKD. The CDR3 has 14 amino acids. V was pared by 6 bases and J by 3 bases, with 8 bases of the junction left unmatched. As DNA, the CDR3 is TGTGCCATCAGCCCGGGACAGATGGGCTACGAGCAGTACTTC. Translating gives CAISPGQMGYEQYF.